This TCR beta chain was observed in a study of blood T cell repertoires in COVID-19. CDR1 is MGHRA and CDR2 is YSYEKL in the germline V gene. The CDR3 contains 16 residues. The V segment lost 5 bases and the J segment 2 bases; nucleotides outside the gene matches: 11. The authors' processing: Researchers report that nucleated cell counts were estimated from reference gene primer amplification. Some clones are missing from TCRdb's copy, which holds only in-frame ones; the method was immunoSEQ multiplex PCR. D and trimming come from the DNA, and the V and J calls and clone size come from that table. The data hold approximately 230,000 clones, with around 86% observed a single time.

This chain uses TRBV4-1 with TRBJ1-2, with TRBD1 identical over 7 bases. The sample consisted of peripheral blood. This clonotype originated in a man aged 30 to 45 who had recovered from COVID-19. CDR3 region: CASSYLLQGLNYGYTF. In nucleotides, the CDR3 is TGCGCCAGCAGCTATTTACTACAGGGGCTGAACTATGGCTACACCTTC.